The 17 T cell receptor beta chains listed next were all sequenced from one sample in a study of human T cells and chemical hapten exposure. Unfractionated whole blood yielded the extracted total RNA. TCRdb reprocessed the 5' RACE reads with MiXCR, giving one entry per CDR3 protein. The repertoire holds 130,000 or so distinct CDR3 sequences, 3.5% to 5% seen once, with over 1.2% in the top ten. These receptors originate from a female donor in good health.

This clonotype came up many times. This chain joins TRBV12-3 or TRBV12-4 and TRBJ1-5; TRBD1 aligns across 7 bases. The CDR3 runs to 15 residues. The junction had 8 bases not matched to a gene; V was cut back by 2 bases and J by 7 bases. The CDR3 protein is CASSLRRTGAQPQHF. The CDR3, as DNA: TGTGCCAGCAGTTTAAGGCGGACAGGTGCCCAGCCCCAGCATTTT.

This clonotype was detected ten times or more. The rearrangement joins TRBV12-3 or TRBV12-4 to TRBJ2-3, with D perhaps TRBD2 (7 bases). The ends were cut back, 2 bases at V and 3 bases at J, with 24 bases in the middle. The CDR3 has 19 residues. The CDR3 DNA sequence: TGTGCCAGCAGTTTATTTAAGTTGGGGGGGCCAAAAGAAACAGATACGCAGTATTTT. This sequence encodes CASSLFKLGGPKETDTQYF.

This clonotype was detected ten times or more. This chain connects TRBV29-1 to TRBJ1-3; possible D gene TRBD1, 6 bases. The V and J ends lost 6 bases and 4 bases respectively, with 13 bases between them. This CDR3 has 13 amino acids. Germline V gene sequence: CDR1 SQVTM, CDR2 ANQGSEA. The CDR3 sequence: CSVSGDFGNTIYF. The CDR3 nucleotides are TGCAGCGTATCAGGGGACTTCGGAAACACCATATATTTT.

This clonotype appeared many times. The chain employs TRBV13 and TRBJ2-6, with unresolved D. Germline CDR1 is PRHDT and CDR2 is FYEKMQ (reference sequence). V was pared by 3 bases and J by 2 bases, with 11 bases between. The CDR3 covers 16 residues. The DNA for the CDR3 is TGTGCCAGCAGCTTGTATCGTGCGGCTGGGGCCAACGTCCTGACTTTC. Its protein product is CASSLYRAAGANVLTF.

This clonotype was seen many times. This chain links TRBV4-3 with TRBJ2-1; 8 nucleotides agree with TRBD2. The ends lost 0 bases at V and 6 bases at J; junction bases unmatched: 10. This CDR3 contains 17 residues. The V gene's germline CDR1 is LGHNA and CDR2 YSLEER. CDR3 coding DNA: TGCGCCAGCAGCCAAGATGGCGGGGGGTACGGTTCCAATGAGCAGTTCTTC. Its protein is CASSQDGGGYGSNEQFF.

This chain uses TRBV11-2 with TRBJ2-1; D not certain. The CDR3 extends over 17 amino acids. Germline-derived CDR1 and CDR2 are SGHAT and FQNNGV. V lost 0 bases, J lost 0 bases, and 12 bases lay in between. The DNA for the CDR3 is TGTGCCAGCAGCTTAGATTTTTCCCCTAACTCCTACAATGAGCAGTTCTTC. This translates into CASSLDFSPNSYNEQFF.

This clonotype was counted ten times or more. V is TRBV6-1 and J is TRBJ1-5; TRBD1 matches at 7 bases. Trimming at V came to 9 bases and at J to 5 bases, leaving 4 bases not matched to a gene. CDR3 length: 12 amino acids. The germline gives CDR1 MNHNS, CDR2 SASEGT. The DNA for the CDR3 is TGTGCCAGTGACAGGGATCATCAGCCCCAGCATTTT. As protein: CASDRDHQPQHF.

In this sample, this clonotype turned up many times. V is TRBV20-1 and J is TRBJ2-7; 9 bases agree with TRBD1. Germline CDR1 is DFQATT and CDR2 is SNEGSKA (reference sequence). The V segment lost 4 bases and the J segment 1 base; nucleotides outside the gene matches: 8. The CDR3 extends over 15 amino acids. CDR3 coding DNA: TGCAGTGCTATCTCTTTGGGACAGGGTTCCTACGAGCAGTACTTC. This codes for CSAISLGQGSYEQYF.

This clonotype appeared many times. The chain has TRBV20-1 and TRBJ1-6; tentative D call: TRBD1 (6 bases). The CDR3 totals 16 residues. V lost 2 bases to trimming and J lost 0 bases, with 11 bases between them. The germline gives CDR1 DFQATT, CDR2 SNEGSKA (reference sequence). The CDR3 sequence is CSARMGASSYNSPLHF. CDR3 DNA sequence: TGCAGTGCTAGAATGGGGGCAAGCTCCTATAATTCACCCCTCCACTTT.

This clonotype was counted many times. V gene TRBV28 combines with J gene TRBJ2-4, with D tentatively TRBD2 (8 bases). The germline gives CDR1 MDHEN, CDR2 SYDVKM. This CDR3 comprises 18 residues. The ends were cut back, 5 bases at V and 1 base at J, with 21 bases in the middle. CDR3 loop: CASSKTGLPGGAKNIQYF. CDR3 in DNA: TGTGCCAGCAGTAAGACAGGGCTCCCGGGGGGGGCCAAAAACATTCAGTACTTC.

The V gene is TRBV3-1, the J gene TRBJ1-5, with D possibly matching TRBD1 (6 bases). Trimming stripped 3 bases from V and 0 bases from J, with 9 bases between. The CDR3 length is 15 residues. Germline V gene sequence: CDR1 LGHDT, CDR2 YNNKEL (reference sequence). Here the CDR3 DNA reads TGTGCCAGCAGCCACAGGGGACATAGCAATCAGCCCCAGCATTTT. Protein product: CASSHRGHSNQPQHF.

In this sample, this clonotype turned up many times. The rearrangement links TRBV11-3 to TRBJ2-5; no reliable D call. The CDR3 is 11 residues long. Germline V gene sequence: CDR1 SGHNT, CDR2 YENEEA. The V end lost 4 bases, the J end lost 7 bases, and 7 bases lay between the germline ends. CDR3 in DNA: TGTGCCAGCAGCTCCGATAGGACCCAGTACTTC. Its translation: CASSSDRTQYF.

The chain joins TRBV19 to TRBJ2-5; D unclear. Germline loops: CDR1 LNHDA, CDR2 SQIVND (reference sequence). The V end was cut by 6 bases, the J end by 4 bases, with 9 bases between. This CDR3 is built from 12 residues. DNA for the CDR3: TGTGCCAGTAGCTCCACACGAGAGACCCAGTACTTC. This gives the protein CASSSTRETQYF.

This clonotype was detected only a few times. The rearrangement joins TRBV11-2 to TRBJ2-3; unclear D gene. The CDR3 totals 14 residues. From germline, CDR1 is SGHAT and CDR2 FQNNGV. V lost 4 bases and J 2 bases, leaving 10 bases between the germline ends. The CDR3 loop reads CASSSRTYTDTQYF. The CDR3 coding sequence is TGTGCCAGCAGCTCCCGGACGTACACAGATACGCAGTATTTT.

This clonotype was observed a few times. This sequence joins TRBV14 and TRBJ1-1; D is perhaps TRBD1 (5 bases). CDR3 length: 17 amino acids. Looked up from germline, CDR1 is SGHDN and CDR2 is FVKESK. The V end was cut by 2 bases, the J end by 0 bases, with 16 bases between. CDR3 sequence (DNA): TGTGCCAGCAGCCAAAGGGGCCCCCAGGGTTTGAACACTGAAGCTTTCTTT. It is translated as CASSQRGPQGLNTEAFF.

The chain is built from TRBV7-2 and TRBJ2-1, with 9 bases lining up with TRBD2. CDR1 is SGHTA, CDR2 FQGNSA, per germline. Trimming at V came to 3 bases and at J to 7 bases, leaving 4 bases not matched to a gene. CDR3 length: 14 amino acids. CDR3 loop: CASSFAGGMNEQFF. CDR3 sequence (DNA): TGTGCCAGCAGCTTTGCGGGGGGGATGAATGAGCAGTTCTTC.

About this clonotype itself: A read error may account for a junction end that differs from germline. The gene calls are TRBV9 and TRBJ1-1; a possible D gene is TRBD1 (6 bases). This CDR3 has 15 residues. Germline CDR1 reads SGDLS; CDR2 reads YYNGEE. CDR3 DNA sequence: TGTGCCAGCAGCAGAGACAGGTTGATGAATACTGAAGCTTTCTTT. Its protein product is CASSRDRLMNTEAFF.